Listed below are T cell receptor beta chains from one sample, sequenced in a study of T cells after yellow fever vaccination. TCRdb ran MiXCR on the 5' RACE reads and lists one entry per CDR3 protein. The table has 500,000 to 700,000 distinct CDR3 sequences, about 19% seen once. Sequenced material: PBMCs, taken 15 days after the yellow fever booster vaccination. These receptor sequences come from a man aged 30 to 45 who received the YFV17D yellow fever vaccine. Both conserved end residues are trimmed from each CDR3.

>TRBJ2-1|TRBV9
ASSVVGRVENNEQF
>TRBJ2-1|TRBV7-2
ASSLGLAGAEEQF
>TRBJ2-1|TRBV18
ASSPLAGEYNEQF
>TRBJ1-1|TRBV9
ASSPSPQGRTEAF
>TRBJ2-1|TRBV7-2
ASSARQPAHEQF
>TRBJ2-7|TRBV3-1
ASSQAFGNSYEQY
>TRBJ2-6|TRBV4-3
ASSQVSGVGGANVLT
>TRBJ2-7|TRBV10-3
AISEGPGSYEQY
>TRBJ2-1|TRBV3-1
ASSQVGKKIYNEQF
>TRBJ2-7|TRBV3-1
ASSTIGEQY
>TRBJ2-2|TRBV29-1
SVEGLAGGGSGELF
>TRBJ2-2|TRBV20-1
SAIFGGSTGELF
>TRBJ1-6|TRBV21-1
ASSNPGQGGVLGRSPLH
>TRBJ2-1|TRBV18
ASSPSTGPYNEQF
>TRBJ2-3|TRBV18
ASSLQSWDGDTQY
>TRBJ2-7|TRBV7-2
ASSLDSTGTSGEQY
>TRBJ2-2|TRBV18
ASSPPVVDVGELF
>TRBJ2-5|TRBV29-1
SVGPGLETQY
>TRBJ2-7|TRBV6-2/TRBV6-3
ASRRLTSGGYEQY
>TRBJ1-1|TRBV29-1
SAWDRYTEAF
>TRBJ2-1|TRBV10-3
AISESPGGRYEQF
>TRBJ1-1|TRBV4-3
ASSFGQNTEAF
>TRBJ2-1|TRBV5-1
ASSYPQGNEQF
>TRBJ2-1|TRBV7-9
ASSPRWGTVDNEQF
>TRBJ2-2|TRBV28
ASSFHKNTGELF
>TRBJ1-1|TRBV7-2
ASSLIRGQGEAF
>TRBJ2-2|TRBV4-3
ASSLGPVNSLSTGELF
>TRBJ2-5|TRBV5-6
ASSLSRGGETQY
>TRBJ2-1|TRBV7-2
ASSSSGSPGAYNEQF
>TRBJ2-6|TRBV9
ASSPRTGLGANVLT
>TRBJ2-1|TRBV25-1
ASSESRGASGNEQF
>TRBJ2-5|TRBV7-9
ASSPTSLGRGQETQY
>TRBJ2-7|TRBV6-2/TRBV6-3
AIGSGGDPYKQY
>TRBJ2-2|TRBV7-2
ASSLGGTSAGELF
>TRBJ2-7|TRBV20-1
SASTSGSKYEQY
>TRBJ2-7|TRBV7-2
ASSRGAVYEQY
>TRBJ1-5|TRBV10-3
AISEWNNQPQH
>TRBJ2-7|TRBV10-3
AISEIAGGLSYEQY
>TRBJ2-7|TRBV29-1
SATGGAGVDYEQY
>TRBJ2-7|TRBV5-6
ASSLRDDSYEQY
>TRBJ2-3|TRBV10-3
AISTQGTDTQY
>TRBJ2-7|TRBV12-3/TRBV12-4
ASSAALGSLAGGGD
>TRBJ2-1|TRBV10-3
AISTFGRGEQF
>TRBJ2-1|TRBV7-9
ASSLGSGSGGEQF
>TRBJ1-1|TRBV7-8
ASSSRASNTEAF
>TRBJ2-3|TRBV5-4
ASSFQDRTDTQY
>TRBJ2-1|TRBV12-3/TRBV12-4
ASSWTSGSGEQF
>TRBJ2-7|TRBV5-1
ASSLDPGGFEQY
>TRBJ2-2|TRBV7-9
ASSLPGAKTGELF
>TRBJ1-1|TRBV7-8
ASELGSRGNTEAF
>TRBJ2-7|TRBV12-3/TRBV12-4
ASSSLSAGYSYEQY
>TRBJ1-1|TRBV15
ATSIDRGRGTEAF
>TRBJ2-2|TRBV10-3
AISSGRTDGELF
>TRBJ2-1|TRBV6-5
ASSTHNEQF